Shown below are 30 T cell receptor beta chains from a single sample sequenced in a study of human T cells and chemical hapten exposure. TCRdb ran MiXCR on the RACE reads and lists one entry per CDR3 protein. Here the sample spans about 290,000 distinct CDR3 sequences, around 7.3% being singletons. Noted time point: pre-sensitization, week 0. As for treatment: therapeutic diphenylcyclopropenone sensitization with weekly scalp DPC. Sequences were derived from whole blood, sampled in connection with sensitization to the hapten diphenylcyclopropenone (DPC). These receptors were taken from a man younger than 35 with alopecia areata. Some clones in this sample may be carry-over from other donors' samples.

This clonotype was seen only a few times. The V call is TRBV28, the J call TRBJ2-2; TRBD1 matches at 10 bases. J was trimmed by 5 bases and V by 8 bases; bases with no gene match: 11. The CDR3 runs 16 residues. CDR1 MDHEN and CDR2 SYDVKM come from the germline V gene. The CDR3 protein is CASESPGQGNTGELFF. The CDR3 DNA follows: TGTGCCAGCGAATCACCGGGACAGGGGAATACCGGGGAGCTGTTTTTT.

A remark on this clonotype: At one boundary the junction diverges from the germline segment, which might be a read error. The chain uses TRBV19 and TRBJ1-2, with D unresolved. The CDR3 is 13 amino acids. CDR1 is LNHDA, CDR2 SQIVND, per germline (reference sequence). The CDR3 spells CASSIGSGPRPVF. For the CDR3, the DNA is TGTGCCAGTAGTATAGGTTCCGGGCCTCGCCCTGTCTTC.

The chain is built from TRBV25-1 and TRBJ2-4; D possibly corresponds to TRBD2 (5 bases). This CDR3 is 13 amino acids long. Per the germline V gene, CDR1 is MGHDK and CDR2 is SYGVNS. The V end lost 7 bases, the J end lost 0 bases, and 7 bases lay between the germline ends. CDR3 amino acids: CASTGVAKNIQYF. The DNA for the CDR3 is TGTGCCAGCACCGGGGTAGCCAAAAACATTCAGTACTTC.

The chain couples TRBV5-1 to TRBJ2-7; D is possibly TRBD2 (5 bases). With 0 bases removed from V and 2 bases from J, the gap between germline ends came to 12 bases. Germline V gene lookup returns CDR1 SGHRS and CDR2 YFSETQ. The CDR3 loop spans 15 amino acids. CDR3 sequence reads: CASSLAGKRTYEQYF. The DNA of the CDR3 is TGCGCCAGCAGCTTGGCCGGGAAGAGAACCTACGAGCAGTACTTC.

The chain combines TRBV7-9 with TRBJ1-1; perhaps TRBD1 as D (6 bases). Germline V gene sequence: CDR1 SEHNR, CDR2 FQNEAQ (reference sequence). The CDR3 consists of 17 residues. V lost 3 bases and J lost 0, with 17 bases in between. CDR3 loop: CASSFWGTQDMNTEAFF. DNA for the CDR3: TGTGCCAGCAGCTTTTGGGGGACACAGGATATGAACACTGAAGCTTTCTTT.

The table lists this clonotype with a few counts. The chain is built from TRBV20-1 and TRBJ2-7, with 9 bases that match TRBD1. Looked up from germline, CDR1 is DFQATT and CDR2 is SNEGSKA (reference sequence). Trimming at V came to 4 bases and at J to 7 bases, leaving 8 bases not matched to a gene. This CDR3 is 13 amino acids long. CDR3 DNA sequence: TGCAGTGCTACCCGGACAGGGGTCGGGGAGCAGTACGTC. Residues: CSATRTGVGEQYV.

This clonotype appeared a few times. The gene calls are TRBV4-1 and TRBJ2-7; tentatively, D is TRBD2 (5 bases). There are 13 residues in the CDR3. Germline assignment: CDR1 MGHRA and CDR2 YSYEKL. V was clipped by 4 bases and J by 3 bases, with 10 bases between them. For the CDR3, the DNA is TGCGCCAGCAGCCCTGGACGGGACTACGAGCAGTACTTC. The encoded protein is CASSPGRDYEQYF.

This clonotype showed up just a few times. J is TRBJ2-4 and V is TRBV6-5; the match to TRBD1 covers 9 bases. The CDR3 loop spans 14 amino acids. The J segment lost 8 bases and the V segment lost 5 bases, leaving 7 bases of the junction unmatched. Germline V CDR1 and CDR2: MNHEY, SVGAGI. The CDR3 loop is CASSSGQGRDIQYF. The CDR3 DNA reads as TGTGCCAGCAGTAGCGGACAGGGGCGGGACATTCAGTACTTC.

This rearrangement joins TRBV15 to TRBJ1-4, with D possibly TRBD1 on 6 matching bases. Germline values: CDR1 LNHNV, CDR2 YYDKDF (reference sequence). V lost 6 bases to trimming and J lost 5 bases, with 13 bases between them. There are 14 residues in the CDR3. The CDR3 loop is CATRDSHHNEKLFF. The CDR3 coding sequence is TGTGCCACCAGGGACAGTCACCACAATGAAAAACTGTTTTTT.

The V gene is TRBV11-2, the J gene TRBJ2-7; D possibly corresponds to TRBD1 (5 bases). This CDR3 has 15 residues. V lost 6 bases to trimming and J lost 5 bases, with 20 bases between them. Germline CDR1 and CDR2: SGHAT and FQNNGV. CDR3 bases: TGTGCCAGCAGTACCGTGGGTGCAGGGATCAACGAGCAGTACTTC. Protein product: CASSTVGAGINEQYF.

This clonotype was detected a few times. The V and J genes are TRBV7-2 and TRBJ1-1; D unclear. Germline CDR1 reads SGHTA; CDR2 reads FQGNSA. The CDR3 runs to 15 residues. Trimming stripped 2 bases from V and 1 base from J, with 11 bases between. CDR3 region: CASSLTAIRNTEAFF. The CDR3 DNA reads TGTGCCAGCAGCTTAACTGCGATTAGGAACACTGAAGCTTTCTTT.

V gene TRBV28 combines with J gene TRBJ2-3; TRBD1 matches 11 bases. CDR3 length equals 18 residues. Germline V gives CDR1 MDHEN, CDR2 SYDVKM. V trimming: 2 bases; J trimming: 2 bases; junction bases outside the gene matches: 9. The CDR3 nucleotides read TGTGCCAGCAGTTTAGGACAGGGGGCTAGTATCATCACAGATACGCAGTATTTT. Translated, it gives CASSLGQGASIITDTQYF.

This clonotype was seen repeatedly, ten times or more. This sequence joins TRBV5-1 and TRBJ1-5, with TRBD1 as a possible D gene (6 bases). The V end was cut by 0 bases, the J end by 5 bases, with 15 bases between. Germline-derived CDR1 and CDR2 are SGHRS and YFSETQ. CDR3 length: 16 residues. The CDR3 sequence: CASSLGDTPFDQPQHF. CDR3 nucleotides: TGCGCCAGCAGCTTGGGGGACACCCCGTTCGATCAGCCCCAGCATTTT.

The V gene is TRBV6-2 or TRBV6-3, the J gene TRBJ2-3; TRBD2 is a possible D gene (5 bases). This CDR3 region has 14 residues. From germline, CDR1 is MNHEY and CDR2 SVGEGT. V was cut by 2 bases and J by 4 bases, with 10 bases left in between. The CDR3 bases are TGTGCCAGCAGTTACCGGGGAGAGGCAGATACGCAGTATTTT. Its protein is CASSYRGEADTQYF.

The chain joins TRBV28 to TRBJ2-7; no definite D call. Germline CDR1 reads MDHEN; CDR2 reads SYDVKM. V was cut by 6 bases and J by 1 base, with 13 bases left in between. CDR3 length: 14 amino acids. CDR3 residues: CASSGRTHSYEQYF. Here the CDR3 DNA reads TGTGCCAGCAGCGGACGGACCCATTCCTACGAGCAGTACTTC.

This clonotype was counted a few times. V gene TRBV27 combines with J gene TRBJ1-2, with TRBD1 matching over 9 bases. This CDR3 has 14 residues. From germline, CDR1 is MNHEY and CDR2 SMNVEV (reference sequence). V gave up 3 bases and J gave up 7 bases; unmatched junction bases: 6. In DNA, the CDR3 is TGTGCCAGCAGTTTTGAGGACAGGGGTTCTGGCTACACCTTC. As protein: CASSFEDRGSGYTF.

The table lists this clonotype with a few counts. The CDR3 loop reads CASSQDPGGGGYTF. The CDR3 nucleotides are TGCGCCAGCAGCCAAGATCCGGGCGGAGGTGGCTACACCTTC. V and J are TRBV4-3 and TRBJ1-2, with no clear D. Trimming left V 0 bases short and J 7 bases short, with 12 bases between. Germline V gene data show CDR1 as LGHNA and CDR2 as YSLEER. The CDR3 has 14 residues.

There are a few counts of this clonotype. It is unclear where the CDR3 begins or ends on the DNA, so no DNA is shown, and the CDR3 is as TCRdb lists it. The rearrangement links TRBV6-5 to TRBJ1-5. Both ends counted, the CDR3 spans 17 residues. Per germline, CDR1 MNHEY and CDR2 SVGAGI. The chain's CDR3 is CASSYFPVRRGNQPQHF.

This clonotype was seen many times. The chain has TRBV7-2 and TRBJ1-1; 7 bases match TRBD1. The CDR3 consists of 15 residues. In germline, CDR1 is SGHTA, CDR2 FQGNSA. V trimming: 2 bases; J trimming: 0 bases; junction bases outside the gene matches: 3. CDR3 region: CASSLTGTVNTEAFF. The DNA of the CDR3 is TGTGCCAGCAGCTTAACCGGGACAGTGAACACTGAAGCTTTCTTT.

This clonotype occurred a few times. The rearrangement joins TRBV7-9 to TRBJ1-4; D unresolved. With 0 bases removed from V and 8 bases from J, the gap between germline ends came to 13 bases. Germline V gene lookup returns CDR1 SEHNR and CDR2 FQNEAQ (reference sequence). The CDR3 consists of 15 residues. The CDR3 is CASSLAWQAGEKLFF. The CDR3 region has the DNA TGTGCCAGCAGCTTAGCGTGGCAGGCGGGCGAAAAACTGTTTTTT.

This chain links TRBV20-1 with TRBJ1-5; D possibly corresponds to TRBD1 (5 bases). The germline V gene has CDR1 DFQATT and CDR2 SNEGSKA (reference sequence). V was shortened by 5 bases and J by 3 bases, with 14 bases between the two germline ends. This CDR3 is 14 amino acids long. This CDR3 reads CSARIGTANQPQHF. The CDR3 nucleotides are TGCAGTGCTCGGATTGGGACCGCCAATCAGCCCCAGCATTTT.

This clonotype turned up a few times. The chain recombines TRBV20-1 with TRBJ1-5, with D possibly matching TRBD1 (6 bases). The CDR3 loop spans 14 amino acids. Germline lookup yields CDR1 DFQATT and CDR2 SNEGSKA (reference sequence). Deletions cut 1 base from V and 6 bases from J, with 13 bases between. The CDR3 loop is CSARAGGLGQPQHF. The CDR3 DNA reads TGCAGTGCTAGAGCTGGGGGCTTAGGTCAGCCCCAGCATTTT.

This chain joins TRBV15 and TRBJ2-2; a possible D gene is TRBD2 (6 bases). The germline CDR1 and CDR2 sequences are LNHNV and YYDKDF (reference sequence). The CDR3 sequence is 15 residues long. V dropped 6 bases and J dropped 1 base, with 12 bases sitting between them. CDR3 region: CATRGLARNTGELFF. The CDR3 DNA follows: TGTGCCACCAGAGGTCTAGCGAGGAACACCGGGGAGCTGTTTTTT.

J is TRBJ2-5 and V is TRBV7-2, with 16 nucleotides matching TRBD2. V dropped 1 base and J dropped 4; count of bases not matched to a gene: 6. The CDR3 spans 18 residues. Germline lookup yields CDR1 SGHTA and CDR2 FQGNSA. CDR3 sequence reads: CASSLVGTSGGAGETQYF. Written as DNA, the CDR3 is TGTGCCAGCAGCTTAGTAGGGACTAGCGGGGGGGCAGGAGAGACCCAGTACTTC. The full variable domain, completed using reference TRBV7-2 and TRBJ2-5, is GAGVSQSPSNKVTEKGKDVELRCDPISGHTALYWYRQSLGQGLEFLIYFQGNSAPDKSGLPSDRFSAERTGGSVSTLTIQRTQQEDSAVYLCASSLVGTSGGAGETQYFGPGTRLLVL.

J is TRBJ1-2 and V is TRBV13; 9 positions match TRBD1. This CDR3 is built from 15 residues. After removal of 2 bases from V and 8 bases from J, the junction contained 9 bases not matched to a gene. The germline CDR1 and CDR2 sequences are PRHDT and FYEKMQ (reference sequence). The CDR3 region has the DNA TGTGCCAGCAGCTTACAGGGACAGGGCCATGGCGGCTACACCTTC. Translating gives CASSLQGQGHGGYTF.

This clonotype was observed a handful of times. This chain joins TRBV3-1 and TRBJ2-2, with TRBD2 matching 7 bases. The CDR3 covers 16 residues. Per germline, CDR1 LGHDT and CDR2 YNNKEL (reference sequence). J gave up 5 bases and V 1 base, and 7 bases lay outside the gene matches. The DNA for the CDR3 is TGTGCCAGCAGCCAAGTTACCGGGAGGAGTACCGGGGAGCTGTTTTTT. This sequence encodes CASSQVTGRSTGELFF.

J is TRBJ1-1 and V is TRBV29-1, with D possibly matching TRBD1 (5 bases). The ends were cut back, 4 bases at V and 0 bases at J, with 9 bases in the middle. The CDR3 spans 13 residues. The germline V gene encodes CDR1 SQVTM and CDR2 ANQGSEA. The CDR3 region has the DNA TGCAGCGTTGGCAGGACATTGAACACTGAAGCTTTCTTT. Encoded protein: CSVGRTLNTEAFF.

J is TRBJ1-6 and V is TRBV7-2; 11 nucleotides agree with TRBD1. Per germline, CDR1 SGHTA and CDR2 FQGNSA. After removal of 7 bases from V and 10 bases from J, the junction contained 6 bases not matched to a gene. CDR3 length: 14 residues. CDR3 sequence: CASNPDRGQSPLHF. The CDR3 region has the DNA TGTGCCAGCAACCCGGACAGGGGGCAATCACCCCTCCACTTT.

This clonotype was seen repeatedly, ten times or more. J is TRBJ1-2 and V is TRBV12-3 or TRBV12-4, with D possibly TRBD1 on 5 matching bases. This CDR3 region has 16 residues. V was cut by 2 bases and J by 1 base, with 14 bases left in between. CDR3 protein: CASSLRGEQINYGYTF. CDR3 DNA: TGTGCCAGCAGTTTAAGAGGGGAACAGATTAACTATGGCTACACCTTC.

This clonotype has just a few counts. The chain joins TRBV4-3 to TRBJ2-7, with D uncertain. The V end lost 0 bases, the J end lost 1 base, and 7 bases lay between the germline ends. CDR3 length: 14 residues. Germline V gene data show CDR1 as LGHNA and CDR2 as YSLEER. The CDR3 DNA follows: TGCGCCAGCAGCCAAGATCCGCAGTCCTACGAGCAGTACTTC. Its translation is CASSQDPQSYEQYF.